A single sample gave rise to the 14 T cell receptor beta chains below, sequenced in a study of tumor-infiltrating lymphocytes in localized non-small cell lung cancer. Profiling relied on immunoSEQ multiplex PCR, and the TCRdb table lists in-frame clones only, not all of them. The sample has under 10,000 clones, roughly 70% seen once; the top ten hold roughly 14%. The sequencing sample was made of lung tumor tissue. The receptors were sampled from a human donor with non-small cell lung cancer.

This sequence joins TRBV19 and TRBJ2-7, with 7 nucleotides matching TRBD1. V was clipped by 4 bases and J by 0 bases; unmatched bases: 3. This CDR3 has 14 residues. CDR1 is LNHDA and CDR2 is SQIVND in the germline V gene (reference sequence). CDR3 nucleotide sequence: TGTGCCAGTAGTAAGTGGGACAGCTCCTACGAGCAGTACTTC. This sequence encodes CASSKWDSSYEQYF.

This clone is termed large (0.1 to 1%). This sequence joins TRBV4-2 and TRBJ2-3; D unresolved. The germline V and J ends were trimmed by 3 bases and 1 base, with 23 bases remaining between them. The CDR3 consists of 19 residues. Germline assignment: CDR1 LGHNA and CDR2 YNFKEQ. The CDR3 DNA follows: TGTGCCAGCAGCCATCCGTTAGATAACCAAGGGTTGGGCACAGATACGCAGTATTTT. This gives the protein CASSHPLDNQGLGTDTQYF.

The chain couples TRBV18 to TRBJ2-3; D is unresolved. The CDR3 has 17 residues. Germline loops: CDR1 KGHSH, CDR2 LQKENI. The ends were cut back, 4 bases at V and 0 bases at J, with 17 bases in the middle. This CDR3 is CASSRRKYSLSTDTQYF. The CDR3 DNA is TGTGCCAGCTCACGCCGAAAATACAGCTTAAGCACAGATACGCAGTATTTT. Looking up the rest from reference TRBV18 and TRBJ2-3 gives the full variable domain: NAGVMQNPRHLVRRRGQEARLRCSPMKGHSHVYWYRQLPEEGLKFMVYLQKENIIDESGMPKERFSAEFPKEGPSILRIQQVVRGDSAAYFCASSRRKYSLSTDTQYFGPGTRLTVL.

This chain links TRBV28 with TRBJ2-7, with D possibly TRBD1 on 5 matching bases. The CDR3 contains 16 residues. Germline V lookup: CDR1 MDHEN, CDR2 SYDVKM. The V gene lost 4 bases and the J gene lost 4 bases, with 20 bases spanning the gap. For the CDR3, the DNA is TGTGCCAGCAGTTCCTTACCCAATCAGGGAAATTACGAGCAGTACTTC. It is translated as CASSSLPNQGNYEQYF.

V is TRBV4-2 and J is TRBJ2-2; D possibly corresponds to TRBD2 (5 bases). V lost 1 base and J lost 3, with 6 bases in between. The CDR3 length is 14 residues. CDR1 and CDR2 from the germline V gene are LGHNA and YNFKEQ. The CDR3 bases are TGTGCCAGCAGCCAAGCCGGGGACACCGGGGAGCTGTTTTTT. Translated, it gives CASSQAGDTGELFF.

This clone was detected a few times. This chain links TRBV2 with TRBJ1-2, with D maybe TRBD1 (6 bases). This CDR3 has 15 residues. The V end lost 4 bases, the J end lost 4 bases, and 16 bases lay between the germline ends. The germline gives CDR1 SNHLY, CDR2 FYNNEI. The CDR3 DNA is TGTGCCAGCAGTGTGAGTGACAGGACTCCCTATGGCTACACCTTC. This sequence encodes CASSVSDRTPYGYTF.

This clone showed up just once. The chain joins TRBV7-8 to TRBJ1-3, with 11 bases identical to TRBD1. After removal of 4 bases from V and 0 bases from J, the junction contained 2 bases not matched to a gene. The CDR3 is made up of 16 amino acids. Germline V gene data show CDR1 as SGHVS and CDR2 as FQNEAQ. This chain's CDR3 is CASSSGTGGSGNTIYF. In DNA, the CDR3 is TGTGCCAGCAGCTCCGGGACAGGGGGCTCTGGAAACACCATATATTTT.

This clone came up a few times. The chain has TRBV27 and TRBJ1-5, with D possibly matching TRBD1 (6 bases). Germline V CDR1 and CDR2: MNHEY, SMNVEV (reference sequence). This CDR3 contains 13 residues. V was pared by 8 bases and J by 5 bases, with 13 bases between. The CDR3 spells CASGQGPYQPQHF. CDR3 in DNA: TGTGCCAGCGGGCAGGGGCCCTATCAGCCCCAGCATTTT.

This clone was found a few times. The junction does not match germline at one end; this may be a read error. The rearrangement joins TRBV2 to TRBJ1-6, with TRBD1 matching over 8 bases. The CDR3 is 10 residues long. Germline CDR1 SNHLY, CDR2 FYNNEI. DNA for the CDR3: TGTGCCAGCAGTAGGGACAGGCCCTACTTT. Its protein is CASSRDRPYF. The full variable domain, completed using reference TRBV2 and TRBJ1-6, is EPEVTQTPSHQVTQMGQEVILRCVPISNHLYFYWYRQILGQKVEFLVSFYNNEISEKSEIFDDQFSVERPDGSNFTLKIRSTKLEDSAMYFCASSRDRPYFGNGTRLTVT.

The chain carries TRBV4-3 and TRBJ2-1, with D maybe TRBD1 (6 bases). The germline V gene has CDR1 LGHNA and CDR2 YSLEER. V lost 3 bases, J lost 8 bases, and 20 bases lay in between. CDR3 length: 16 amino acids. CDR3 amino acids: CASSQAPEGPGDEQFF. CDR3 DNA: TGCGCCAGCAGCCAGGCACCCGAGGGCCCAGGGGATGAGCAGTTCTTC.

This chain joins TRBV19 and TRBJ1-2; D uncertain. V dropped 6 bases and J dropped 4 bases, with 9 bases sitting between them. Germline CDR1 and CDR2: LNHDA and SQIVND (reference sequence). The CDR3 length is 12 residues. As DNA, the CDR3 is TGTGCCAGTAGCCCGGCATCCTATGGCTACACCTTC. Its protein product is CASSPASYGYTF.

The chain carries TRBV5-1 and TRBJ2-1; D unclear. Germline assignment: CDR1 SGHRS and CDR2 YFSETQ. The V end lost 1 base, the J end lost 7 bases, and 12 bases lay between the germline ends. This CDR3 region has 14 residues. CDR3 DNA sequence: TGCGCCAGCAGCTTGAATTTTAATAAAAATGAGCAGTTCTTC. Amino acid sequence: CASSLNFNKNEQFF.

The J gene is TRBJ1-1, the V gene TRBV5-1; no clear D. There are 15 residues in the CDR3. Trimming stripped 1 base from V and 4 bases from J, with 14 bases between. Germline CDR1 reads SGHRS; CDR2 reads YFSETQ. The CDR3: CASSLRPILGTEAFF. DNA for the CDR3: TGCGCCAGCAGCTTGAGGCCCATCCTGGGCACTGAAGCTTTCTTT.

This sequence joins TRBV7-8 and TRBJ2-1, with 14 bases matching TRBD2. The CDR3 contains 17 residues. CDR1 and CDR2 from the germline V gene are SGHVS and FQNEAQ. V shed 3 bases, J shed 7 bases, and the junction held 8 bases outside the gene matches. In DNA form, the CDR3 reads TGTGCCAGCAGCTTTCAAGGGACTAGCGGGAGTTGGAATGAGCAGTTCTTC. Its protein is CASSFQGTSGSWNEQFF.